One sample yielded the 3 T cell receptor beta chains listed below, sequenced in a study of blood T cell repertoires in COVID-19. Profiling relied on immunoSEQ multiplex PCR, and the TCRdb table lists in-frame clones only, not all of them. The data hold a few hundred thousand clones, with 70% to 85% observed a single time. Source material: peripheral blood. The receptor set was obtained from a human donor with COVID-19, enrolled during active disease. The donor label of this sample is uncertain.

This clone was seen a handful of times. The chain employs TRBV11-2 and TRBJ2-2; no firm D call. V was pared by 2 bases and J by 6 bases, with 10 bases between. The CDR3 consists of 14 residues. Germline loops: CDR1 SGHAT, CDR2 FQNNGV. The CDR3 bases are TGTGCCAGCAGCTTAAACACCCCCGCCGGGGAGCTGTTTTTT. Protein sequence: CASSLNTPAGELFF.

This chain uses TRBV29-1 with TRBJ2-2; 8 nucleotides agree with TRBD2. Germline V CDR1 and CDR2: SQVTM, ANQGSEA. The V segment lost 7 bases and the J segment 3 bases; nucleotides outside the gene matches: 10. The CDR3 loop spans 15 amino acids. The CDR3 region has the DNA TGCAGCGCCCGTCGGGGACTAGGAGACACCGGGGAGCTGTTTTTT. Translation gives CSARRGLGDTGELFF.

The chain combines TRBV2 with TRBJ2-7, with TRBD1 identical over 8 bases. This CDR3 region has 14 residues. Germline CDR1 reads SNHLY; CDR2 reads FYNNEI. The J segment lost 0 bases and the V segment lost 6 bases, leaving 4 bases of the junction unmatched. CDR3 protein: CASRLGQGSYEQYF. CDR3 sequence (DNA): TGTGCCAGCAGACTCGGACAGGGCTCCTACGAGCAGTACTTC. Filled out from reference TRBV2 and TRBJ2-7, the complete variable domain reads EPEVTQTPSHQVTQMGQEVILRCVPISNHLYFYWYRQILGQKVEFLVSFYNNEISEKSEIFDDQFSVERPDGSNFTLKIRSTKLEDSAMYFCASRLGQGSYEQYFGPGTRLTVT.